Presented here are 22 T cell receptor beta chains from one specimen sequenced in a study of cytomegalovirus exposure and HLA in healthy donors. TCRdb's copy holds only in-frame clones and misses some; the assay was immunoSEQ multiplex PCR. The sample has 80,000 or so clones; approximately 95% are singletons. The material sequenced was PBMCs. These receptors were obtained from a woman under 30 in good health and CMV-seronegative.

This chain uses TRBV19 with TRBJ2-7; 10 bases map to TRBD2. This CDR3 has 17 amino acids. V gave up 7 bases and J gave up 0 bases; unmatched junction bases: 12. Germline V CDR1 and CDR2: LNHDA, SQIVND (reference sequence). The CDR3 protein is CASTPRRSSGGSYEQYF. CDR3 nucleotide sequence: TGTGCCAGTACCCCTAGGAGGTCTAGCGGGGGCTCCTACGAGCAGTACTTC.

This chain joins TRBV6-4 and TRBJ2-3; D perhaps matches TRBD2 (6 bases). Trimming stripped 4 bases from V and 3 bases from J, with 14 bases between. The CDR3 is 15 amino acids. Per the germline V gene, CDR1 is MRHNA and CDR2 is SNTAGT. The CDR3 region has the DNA TGTGCCAGCAGTGTCGGGACTGCTAGTACAGATACGCAGTATTTT. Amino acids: CASSVGTASTDTQYF.

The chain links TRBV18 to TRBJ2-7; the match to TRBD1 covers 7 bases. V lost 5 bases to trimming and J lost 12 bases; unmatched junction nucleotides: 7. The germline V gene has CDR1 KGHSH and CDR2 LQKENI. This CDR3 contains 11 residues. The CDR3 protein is CASSSGQLTYF. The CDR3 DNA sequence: TGTGCCAGCTCATCGGGACAGTTGACGTACTTC.

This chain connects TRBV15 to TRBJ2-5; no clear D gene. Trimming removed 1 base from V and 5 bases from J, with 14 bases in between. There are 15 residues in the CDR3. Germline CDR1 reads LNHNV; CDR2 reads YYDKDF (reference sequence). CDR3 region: CATSRGDLVSETQYF. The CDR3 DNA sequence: TGTGCCACCAGCAGAGGAGATCTAGTAAGCGAGACCCAGTACTTC.

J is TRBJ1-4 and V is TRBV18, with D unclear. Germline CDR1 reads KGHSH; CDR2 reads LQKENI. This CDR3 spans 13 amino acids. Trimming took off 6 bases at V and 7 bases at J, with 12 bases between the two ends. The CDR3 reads CASSPDLFEKLFF. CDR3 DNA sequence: TGTGCCAGCTCGCCGGACTTATTTGAAAAACTGTTTTTT.

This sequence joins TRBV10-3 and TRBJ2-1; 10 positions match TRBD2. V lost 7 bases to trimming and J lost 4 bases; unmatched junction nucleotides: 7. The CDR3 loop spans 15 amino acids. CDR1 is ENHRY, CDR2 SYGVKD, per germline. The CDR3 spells CAITDSGGPYNEQFF. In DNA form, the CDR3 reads TGTGCCATCACCGATAGCGGGGGGCCTTACAATGAGCAGTTCTTC.

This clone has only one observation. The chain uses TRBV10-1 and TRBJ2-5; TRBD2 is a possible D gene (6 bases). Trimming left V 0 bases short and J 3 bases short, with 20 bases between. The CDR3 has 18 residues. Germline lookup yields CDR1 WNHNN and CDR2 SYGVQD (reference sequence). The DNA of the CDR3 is TGCGCCAGCAGTGAGTCGGTAAGGGCTAGCGTACAGAAAGAGACCCAGTACTTC. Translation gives CASSESVRASVQKETQYF.

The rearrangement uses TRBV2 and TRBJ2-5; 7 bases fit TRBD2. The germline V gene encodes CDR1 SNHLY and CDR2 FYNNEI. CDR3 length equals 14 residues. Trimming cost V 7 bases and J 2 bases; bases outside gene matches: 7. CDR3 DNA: TGTGCCAGCACCAAGCGGGACTATCAAGAGACCCAGTACTTC. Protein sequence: CASTKRDYQETQYF.

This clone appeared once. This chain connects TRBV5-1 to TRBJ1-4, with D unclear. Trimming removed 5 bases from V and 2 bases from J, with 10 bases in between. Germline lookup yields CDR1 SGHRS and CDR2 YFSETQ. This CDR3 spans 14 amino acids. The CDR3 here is CASSPWETNEKLFF. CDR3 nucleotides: TGCGCCAGCAGTCCGTGGGAGACTAATGAAAAACTGTTTTTT.

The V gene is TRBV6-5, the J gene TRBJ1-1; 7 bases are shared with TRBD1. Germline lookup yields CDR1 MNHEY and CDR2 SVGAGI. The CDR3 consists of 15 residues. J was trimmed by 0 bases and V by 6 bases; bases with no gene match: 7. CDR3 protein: CASSPTGTMNTEAFF. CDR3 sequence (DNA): TGTGCCAGCAGCCCGACAGGGACAATGAACACTGAAGCTTTCTTT.

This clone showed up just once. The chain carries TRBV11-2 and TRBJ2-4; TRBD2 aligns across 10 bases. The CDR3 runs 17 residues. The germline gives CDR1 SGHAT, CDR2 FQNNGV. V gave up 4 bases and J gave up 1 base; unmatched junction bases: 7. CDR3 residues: CASSSNSGGPAKNIQYF. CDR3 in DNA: TGTGCCAGCAGCTCCAATAGCGGGGGGCCCGCCAAAAACATTCAGTACTTC.

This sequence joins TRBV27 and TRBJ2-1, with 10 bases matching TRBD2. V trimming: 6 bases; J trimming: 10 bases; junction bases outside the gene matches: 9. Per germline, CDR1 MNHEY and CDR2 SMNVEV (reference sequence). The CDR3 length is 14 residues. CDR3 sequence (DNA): TGTGCCAGCAGCCAAGGGCTAGCGGGAGCCGAGCAGTTCTTC. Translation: CASSQGLAGAEQFF.

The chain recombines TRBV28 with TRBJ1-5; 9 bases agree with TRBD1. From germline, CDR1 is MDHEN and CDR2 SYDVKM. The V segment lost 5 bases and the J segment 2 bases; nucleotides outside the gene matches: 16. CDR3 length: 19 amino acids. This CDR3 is CASSDGQGLSGLGNQPQHF. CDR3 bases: TGTGCCAGCAGTGACGGACAGGGGTTATCCGGGTTGGGCAATCAGCCCCAGCATTTT.

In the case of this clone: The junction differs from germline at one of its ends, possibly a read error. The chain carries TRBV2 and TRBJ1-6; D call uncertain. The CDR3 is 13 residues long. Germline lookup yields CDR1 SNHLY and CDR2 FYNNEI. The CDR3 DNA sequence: TGTGCCAGCTGTGAAGGGAGTGGCTCACCCCTCCACTTT. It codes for CASCEGSGSPLHF.

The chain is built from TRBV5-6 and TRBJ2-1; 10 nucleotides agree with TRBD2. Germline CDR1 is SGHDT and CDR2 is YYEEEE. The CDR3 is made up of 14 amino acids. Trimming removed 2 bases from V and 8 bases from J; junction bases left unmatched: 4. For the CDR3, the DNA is TGTGCCAGCAGCTTACCTAGCGGGAGTGATGAGCAGTTCTTC. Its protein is CASSLPSGSDEQFF.

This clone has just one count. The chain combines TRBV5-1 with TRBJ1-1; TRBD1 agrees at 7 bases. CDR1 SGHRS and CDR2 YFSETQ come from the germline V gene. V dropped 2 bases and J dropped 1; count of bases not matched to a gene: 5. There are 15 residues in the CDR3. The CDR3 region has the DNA TGCGCCAGCAGCTTCAACAGGGGAAGGAACACTGAAGCTTTCTTT. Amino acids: CASSFNRGRNTEAFF.

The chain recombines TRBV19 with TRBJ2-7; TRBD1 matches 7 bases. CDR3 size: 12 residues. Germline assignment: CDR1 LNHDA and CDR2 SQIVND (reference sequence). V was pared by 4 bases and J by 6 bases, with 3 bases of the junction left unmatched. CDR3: CASSRTGAEQYF. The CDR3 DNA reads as TGTGCCAGTAGTAGGACAGGCGCCGAGCAGTACTTC.

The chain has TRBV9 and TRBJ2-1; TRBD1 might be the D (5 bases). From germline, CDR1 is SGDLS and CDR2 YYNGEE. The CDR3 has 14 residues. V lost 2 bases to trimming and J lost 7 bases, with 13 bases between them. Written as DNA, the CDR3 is TGTGCCAGCAGCGTCAGGATAGGGGCGAATGAGCAGTTCTTC. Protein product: CASSVRIGANEQFF.

In DNA form, the CDR3 reads TGTGCCAGTAGTATGGTCGCGAGCGGCTACACCTTC. Its translation: CASSMVASGYTF. The chain combines TRBV19 with TRBJ1-2; D gene unclear. The CDR3 loop spans 12 amino acids. Trimming left V 3 bases short and J 8 bases short, with 10 bases between. Germline V gene lookup returns CDR1 LNHDA and CDR2 SQIVND (reference sequence).

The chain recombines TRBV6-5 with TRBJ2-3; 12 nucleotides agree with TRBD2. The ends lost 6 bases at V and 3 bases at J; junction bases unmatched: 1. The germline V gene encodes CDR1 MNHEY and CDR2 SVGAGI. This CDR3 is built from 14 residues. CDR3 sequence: CASRLAGGTDTQYF. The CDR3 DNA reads TGTGCCAGCAGGCTAGCGGGGGGGACAGATACGCAGTATTTT.

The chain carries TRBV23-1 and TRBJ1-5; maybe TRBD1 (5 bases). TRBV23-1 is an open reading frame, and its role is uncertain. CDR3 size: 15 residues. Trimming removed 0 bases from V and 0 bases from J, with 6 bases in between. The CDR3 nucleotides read TGCGCCAGCAGTCAATCGGGGGGTAGCAATCAGCCCCAGCATTTT. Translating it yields CASSQSGGSNQPQHF.

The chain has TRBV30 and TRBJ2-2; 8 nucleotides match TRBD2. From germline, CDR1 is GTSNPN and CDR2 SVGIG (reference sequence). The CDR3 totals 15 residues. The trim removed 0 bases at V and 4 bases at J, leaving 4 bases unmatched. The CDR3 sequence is CAWSVLAAFTGELFF. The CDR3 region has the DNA TGTGCCTGGAGTGTACTAGCGGCCTTCACCGGGGAGCTGTTTTTT.